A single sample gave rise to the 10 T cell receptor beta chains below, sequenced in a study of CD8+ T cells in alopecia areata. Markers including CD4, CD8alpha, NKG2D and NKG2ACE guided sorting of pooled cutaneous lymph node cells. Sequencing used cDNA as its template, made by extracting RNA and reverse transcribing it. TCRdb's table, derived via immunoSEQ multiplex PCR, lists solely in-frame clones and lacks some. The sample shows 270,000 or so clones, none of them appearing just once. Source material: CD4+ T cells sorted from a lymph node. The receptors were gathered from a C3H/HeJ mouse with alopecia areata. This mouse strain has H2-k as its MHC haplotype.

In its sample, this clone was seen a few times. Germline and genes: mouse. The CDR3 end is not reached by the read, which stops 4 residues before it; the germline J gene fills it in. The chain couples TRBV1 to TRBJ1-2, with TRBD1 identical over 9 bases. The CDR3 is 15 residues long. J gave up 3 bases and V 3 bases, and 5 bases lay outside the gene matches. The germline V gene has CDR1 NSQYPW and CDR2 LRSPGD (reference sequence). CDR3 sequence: CTCSALRDRDSDYTF. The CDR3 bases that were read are TGCACCTGCAGTGCCCTCCGGGACAGGGACTCC.

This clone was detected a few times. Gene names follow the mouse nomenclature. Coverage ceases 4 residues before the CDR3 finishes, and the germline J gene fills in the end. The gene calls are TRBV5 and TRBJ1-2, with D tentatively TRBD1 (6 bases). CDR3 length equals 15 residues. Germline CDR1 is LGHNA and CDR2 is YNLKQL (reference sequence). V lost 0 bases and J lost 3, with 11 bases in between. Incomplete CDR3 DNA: TGTGCCAGCAGCCAAGAGGCAGGGGTGGACTCC. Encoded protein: CASSQEAGVDS. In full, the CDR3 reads CASSQEAGVDSDYTF.

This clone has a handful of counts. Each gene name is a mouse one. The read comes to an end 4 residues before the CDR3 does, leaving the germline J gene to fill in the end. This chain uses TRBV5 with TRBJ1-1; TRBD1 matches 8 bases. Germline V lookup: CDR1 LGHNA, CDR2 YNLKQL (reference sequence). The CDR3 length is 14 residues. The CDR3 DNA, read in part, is TGTGCCAGCAGCCAAGGCAGGGGGCGTGGA. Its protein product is CASSQGRGRG. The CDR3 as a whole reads CASSQGRGRGEVFF.

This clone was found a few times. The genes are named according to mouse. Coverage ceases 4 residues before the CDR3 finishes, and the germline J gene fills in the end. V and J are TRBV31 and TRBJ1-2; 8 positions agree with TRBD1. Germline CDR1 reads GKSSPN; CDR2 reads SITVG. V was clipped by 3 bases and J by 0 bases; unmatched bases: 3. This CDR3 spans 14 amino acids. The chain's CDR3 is CAWSRQGPNSDYTF. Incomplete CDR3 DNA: TGTGCCTGGAGCCGACAGGGGCCAAACTCC.

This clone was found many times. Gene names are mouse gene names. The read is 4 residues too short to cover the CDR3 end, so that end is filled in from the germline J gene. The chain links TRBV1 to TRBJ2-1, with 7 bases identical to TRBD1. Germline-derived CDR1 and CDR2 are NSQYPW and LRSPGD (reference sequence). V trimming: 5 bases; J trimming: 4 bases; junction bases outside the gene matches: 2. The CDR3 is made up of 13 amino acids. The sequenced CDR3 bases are TGCACCTGCAGTTGGGACAGTTATGCT. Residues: CTCSWDSYA. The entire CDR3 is CTCSWDSYAEQFF.

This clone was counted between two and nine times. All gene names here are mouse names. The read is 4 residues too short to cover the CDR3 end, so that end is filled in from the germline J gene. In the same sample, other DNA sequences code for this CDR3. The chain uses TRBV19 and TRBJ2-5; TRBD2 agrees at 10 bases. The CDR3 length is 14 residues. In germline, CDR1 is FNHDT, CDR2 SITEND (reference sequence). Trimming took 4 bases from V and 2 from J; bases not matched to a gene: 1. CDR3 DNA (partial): TGTGCCAGCAGTCGGGACTGGGGCCAAGAC. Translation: CASSRDWGQD. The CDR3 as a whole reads CASSRDWGQDTQYF.

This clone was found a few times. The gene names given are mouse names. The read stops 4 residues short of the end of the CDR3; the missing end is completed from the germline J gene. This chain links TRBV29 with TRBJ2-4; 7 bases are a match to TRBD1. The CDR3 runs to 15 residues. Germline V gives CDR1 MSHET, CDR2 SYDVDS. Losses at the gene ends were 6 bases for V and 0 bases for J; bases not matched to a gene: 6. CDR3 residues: CASSLGTASQNTLYF. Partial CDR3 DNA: TGTGCTAGCAGCCTCGGGACAGCTAGTCAAAAC. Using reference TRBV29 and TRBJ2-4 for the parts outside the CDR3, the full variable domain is DMKVTQMPRYLIKRMGENVLLECGQDMSHETMYWYRQDPGLGLQLIYISYDVDSNSEGDIPKGYRVSRKKREHFSLILDSAKTNQTSVYFCASSLGTASQNTLYFGAGTRLSVL.

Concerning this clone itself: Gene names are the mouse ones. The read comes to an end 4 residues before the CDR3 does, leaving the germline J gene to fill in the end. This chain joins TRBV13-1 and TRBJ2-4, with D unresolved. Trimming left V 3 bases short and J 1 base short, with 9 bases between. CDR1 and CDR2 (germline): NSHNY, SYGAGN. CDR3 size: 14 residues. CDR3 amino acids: CASSGTAGQNTLYF. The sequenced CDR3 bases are TGTGCCAGCAGTGGAACAGCGGGTCAAAAC.

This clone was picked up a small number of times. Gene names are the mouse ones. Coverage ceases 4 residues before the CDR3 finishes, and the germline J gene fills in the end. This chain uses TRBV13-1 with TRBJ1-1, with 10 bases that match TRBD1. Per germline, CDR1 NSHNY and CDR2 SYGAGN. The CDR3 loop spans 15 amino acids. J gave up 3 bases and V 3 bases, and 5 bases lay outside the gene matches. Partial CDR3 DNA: TGTGCCAGCAGTGGATCCGGGACAGGGGACACA. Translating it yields CASSGSGTGDT. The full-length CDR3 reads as CASSGSGTGDTEVFF.

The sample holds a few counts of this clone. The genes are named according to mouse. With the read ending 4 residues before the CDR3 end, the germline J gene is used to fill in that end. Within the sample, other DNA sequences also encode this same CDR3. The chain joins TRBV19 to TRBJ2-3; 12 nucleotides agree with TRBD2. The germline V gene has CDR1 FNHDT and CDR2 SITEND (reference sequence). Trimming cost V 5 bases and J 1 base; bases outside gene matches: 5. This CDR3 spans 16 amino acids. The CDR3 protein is CASSRLGGRGAETLYF. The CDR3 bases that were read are TGTGCCAGCAGCCGACTGGGGGGGCGCGGTGCAGAA.